The 14 T cell receptor beta chains in this list originate from one sample, sequenced in a study of T cell responses to AZD1222 COVID-19 vaccine. Some clones are missing from TCRdb's copy, which holds only in-frame ones; the method was immunoSEQ multiplex PCR. The data hold some 120,000 clones, with around 94% observed a single time. The sample was peripheral blood, taken on day 0 of AZD1222 vaccination. The receptors were sampled from an adult in good health.

The chain is built from TRBV6-2 or TRBV6-3 and TRBJ2-3, with D unresolved. The CDR3 is 15 amino acids. Germline assignment: CDR1 MNHEY and CDR2 SVGEGT. V lost 2 bases and J 1 base, leaving 10 bases between the germline ends. CDR3 protein: CASSYEAGGTDTQYF. For the CDR3, the DNA is TGTGCCAGCAGTTACGAAGCTGGTGGCACAGATACGCAGTATTTT.

This clone was seen just once. This chain uses TRBV28 with TRBJ2-7; 8 nucleotides line up with TRBD1. Germline V gives CDR1 MDHEN, CDR2 SYDVKM. V shed 7 bases and J 4 bases; nucleotides not matched to a gene: 9. The CDR3 has 14 residues. CDR3 DNA sequence: TGTGCCAGCAACCCAGACAGGGGCCGGTACGAGCAGTACTTC. Its protein product is CASNPDRGRYEQYF.

The chain has TRBV30 and TRBJ1-6; D not resolved. CDR1 and CDR2 from the germline V gene are GTSNPN and SVGIG (reference sequence). The V and J ends lost 3 bases and 8 bases respectively, with 11 bases between them. The CDR3 is 13 residues long. The CDR3 is CAWRESVYSPLHF. DNA for the CDR3: TGTGCCTGGAGGGAGTCGGTGTATTCACCCCTCCACTTT.

The chain is built from TRBV5-6 and TRBJ1-2; TRBD1 matches at 11 bases. Trimming cost V 4 bases and J 5 bases; bases outside gene matches: 7. Germline CDR1 reads SGHDT; CDR2 reads YYEEEE. The CDR3 spans 15 residues. The CDR3 DNA follows: TGTGCCAGCAGCATGTGGACAGGGGGCCCTTATGGCTACACCTTC. Protein product: CASSMWTGGPYGYTF.

This clone was observed a single time. No DNA is shown, since the ends of the CDR3 on it are uncertain; the CDR3 is the one TCRdb lists. The V and J genes are TRBV21-1 and TRBJ2-7; the table assigns TRBD1, which was not confirmed against the DNA. TRBV21-1 is a known pseudogene. The CDR3 adds up to 15 amino acids, both ends counted. CDR3 sequence: CASSKFGTGISVQYF.

The chain has TRBV28 and TRBJ1-1; D ambiguous. The germline V and J ends were trimmed by 6 bases and 10 bases, with 21 bases remaining between them. The CDR3 totals 14 residues. CDR1 and CDR2 (germline): MDHEN, SYDVKM. CDR3 sequence reads: CASSLRTLIYGAFF. The CDR3 nucleotides are TGTGCCAGCAGCCTCCGGACCCTCATATACGGAGCTTTCTTT.

V and J are TRBV5-1 and TRBJ1-1; tentatively, D is TRBD1 (5 bases). CDR1 SGHRS and CDR2 YFSETQ come from the germline V gene. The length of the CDR3 is 17 residues. V lost 2 bases to trimming and J lost 0 bases, with 17 bases between them. This CDR3 reads CASSLLGGPPLNTEAFF. The CDR3 bases are TGCGCCAGCAGCTTACTCGGGGGACCGCCATTGAACACTGAAGCTTTCTTT.

This rearrangement joins TRBV5-1 to TRBJ2-3; 11 bases are a match to TRBD2. V was clipped by 4 bases and J by 5 bases; unmatched bases: 6. CDR3 length: 15 amino acids. Germline V gene lookup returns CDR1 SGHRS and CDR2 YFSETQ. The CDR3 bases are TGCGCCAGCAGCCCGGGACTAGCGGAAGGAGATACGCAGTATTTT. Encoded protein: CASSPGLAEGDTQYF. Full variable domain (rest looked up from reference TRBV5-1 and TRBJ2-3): KAGVTQTPRYLIKTRGQQVTLSCSPISGHRSVSWYQQTPGQGLQFLFEYFSETQRNKGNFPGRFSGRQFSNSRSEMNVSTLELGDSALYLCASSPGLAEGDTQYFGPGTRLTVL.

The rearrangement links TRBV18 to TRBJ2-5, with 7 bases fitting TRBD1. Looked up from germline, CDR1 is KGHSH and CDR2 is LQKENI. This CDR3 spans 16 amino acids. The V and J ends lost 4 bases and 2 bases, in that order; junction bases with no gene match: 10. This CDR3 is CASSQALGQVQETQYF. For the CDR3, the DNA is TGTGCCAGCTCACAGGCTCTAGGACAGGTACAAGAGACCCAGTACTTC.

The chain has TRBV7-9 and TRBJ2-3; TRBD2 matches 7 bases. Trimming took 5 bases from V and 1 from J; bases not matched to a gene: 9. The CDR3 is 16 amino acids. The germline CDR1 and CDR2 sequences are SEHNR and FQNEAQ (reference sequence). The CDR3 DNA reads as TGTGCCAGCAGCATTTTTTGGAGCGGGGGCACAGATACGCAGTATTTT. Its protein is CASSIFWSGGTDTQYF.

The gene calls are TRBV28 and TRBJ2-7; TRBD2 matches 9 bases. The CDR3 sequence is 15 residues long. From germline, CDR1 is MDHEN and CDR2 SYDVKM. With V trimmed by 4 bases and J by 0 bases, 4 bases remained unmatched. The CDR3 DNA follows: TGTGCCAGCAGTTCTAGCGGGATGAGCTCCTACGAGCAGTACTTC. This gives the protein CASSSSGMSSYEQYF.

This chain connects TRBV30 to TRBJ1-1, with TRBD1 identical over 7 bases. V dropped 3 bases and J dropped 6; count of bases not matched to a gene: 10. Germline V lookup: CDR1 GTSNPN, CDR2 SVGIG (reference sequence). This CDR3 region has 14 residues. CDR3 loop: CAWSPGTVSSEAFF. The CDR3 nucleotides read TGTGCCTGGAGCCCCGGGACAGTAAGCTCTGAAGCTTTCTTT.

Details on this clone: The junction does not match germline at one end; this may be a read error. This chain joins TRBV7-7 and TRBJ2-3; D perhaps matches TRBD1 (5 bases). CDR3 length: 15 amino acids. Per germline, CDR1 SSHAT and CDR2 FNYEAQ (reference sequence). The CDR3 DNA reads TGTGCTAGCAGCTTAGGGGTCTTTAGCACAGATACGCAGTATTTT. It specifies CASSLGVFSTDTQYF.

The V and J genes are TRBV3-1 (or the pseudogene TRBV3-2) and TRBJ2-3, with a possible D match to TRBD1 (6 bases). Germline V gene lookup returns CDR1 LGHDT and CDR2 YNNKEL (reference sequence). This CDR3 is built from 12 residues. V gave up 3 bases and J gave up 6 bases, with 7 bases separating them. In nucleotides, the CDR3 is TGTGCCAGCAGCCATACAGGGGATACGCAGTATTTT. It translates to CASSHTGDTQYF.